Each of the 16 T cell receptor beta chains below was sequenced from the same sample in a study of Graves' ophthalmopathy and Graves' hyperthyroidism. The authors amplified TCR beta CDR3 regions from RNA transcripts. The workflow started with a first-round RT-PCR run with HTBI primers and then moved on to a second-round multiplex PCR. TCRdb passed the multiplex PCR reads through MiXCR, listing each CDR3 protein once. The data show hundreds of thousands of distinct CDR3 sequences, 20% to 25% seen once. What was sequenced was peripheral blood. The receptors were sampled from a woman aged 18-35 years with stable Graves' hyperthyroidism. Some clones in this sample may be carry-over from other donors' samples.

This rearrangement joins TRBV7-9 to TRBJ1-1; D is unresolved. The germline V and J ends were trimmed by 1 base and 1 base, with 7 bases remaining between them. From germline, CDR1 is SEHNR and CDR2 FQNEAQ (reference sequence). The CDR3 loop spans 14 amino acids. The CDR3 DNA sequence: TGTGCCAGCAGCTTAGAAGAAGCGAACACTGAAGCTTTCTTT. Protein: CASSLEEANTEAFF.

In its sample, this clonotype was seen many times. The chain combines TRBV6-1 with TRBJ2-2, with 8 bases matching TRBD1. The ends lost 6 bases at V and 4 bases at J; junction bases unmatched: 7. The CDR3 totals 15 residues. Germline V gives CDR1 MNHNS, CDR2 SASEGT. The CDR3 here is CASRPGGVVTGELFF. Written as DNA, the CDR3 is TGTGCCAGCAGGCCAGGGGGCGTTGTCACCGGGGAGCTGTTTTTT.

This chain joins TRBV19 and TRBJ1-5; TRBD1 is a possible D gene (6 bases). Germline V gives CDR1 LNHDA, CDR2 SQIVND (reference sequence). This CDR3 contains 17 residues. V lost 4 bases, J lost 0 bases, and 16 bases lay in between. The CDR3 DNA reads TGTGCCAGTAGTAGCAACGGGGGCTATAATAGCAATCAGCCCCAGCATTTT. It specifies CASSSNGGYNSNQPQHF.

This clonotype was counted ten times or more. Just one base apart from a much larger clone, this may be a read error. This chain's CDR3 is CSASRQGGTEAYF. In nucleotides, the CDR3 is TGCAGTGCTAGCAGGCAGGGTGGAACTGAAGCTTACTTT. This chain links TRBV20-1 with TRBJ2-7; D might be TRBD1 (5 bases). Germline CDR1 is DFQATT and CDR2 is SNEGSKA (reference sequence). The CDR3 is 13 residues long.

The V gene is TRBV30, the J gene TRBJ1-5; D gene unclear. This CDR3 contains 14 residues. Germline lookup yields CDR1 GTSNPN and CDR2 SVGIG (reference sequence). With 2 bases removed from V and 4 bases from J, the gap between germline ends came to 12 bases. CDR3 residues: CAWSPQVSNQPQHF. CDR3 sequence (DNA): TGTGCCTGGAGTCCTCAGGTTTCAAATCAGCCCCAGCATTTT.

On this clonotype: One end of the junction does not line up with germline, which may come from a read error. V gene TRBV6-1 combines with J gene TRBJ2-2; D uncertain. Germline-derived CDR1 and CDR2 are MNHNS and SASEGT. CDR3 size: 14 residues. The chain's CDR3 is CASTFSMGSLMMLF. Here the CDR3 DNA reads TGTGCCAGCACCTTCTCCATGGGCAGTTTAATGATGTTGTTT.

This clonotype was detected a few times. J is TRBJ1-6 and V is TRBV27, with 9 bases identical to TRBD1. Germline CDR1 is MNHEY and CDR2 is SMNVEV (reference sequence). The CDR3 spans 16 residues. V shed 6 bases and J 7 bases; nucleotides not matched to a gene: 10. The CDR3 DNA reads TGTGCCAGCAGCCGGAACAGGGGGCCTTGGAATTCACCCCTCCACTTT. This encodes CASSRNRGPWNSPLHF.

The chain carries TRBV20-1 and TRBJ2-7, with a tentative D call TRBD1 (5 bases). Germline-derived CDR1 and CDR2 are DFQATT and SNEGSKA (reference sequence). The CDR3 consists of 15 residues. The V end was cut by 0 bases, the J end by 5 bases, with 17 bases between. This CDR3 is CSARDFQGGFHEQYF. The CDR3 DNA reads as TGCAGTGCTAGAGATTTCCAGGGCGGCTTCCACGAGCAGTACTTC.

V and J are TRBV3-1 and TRBJ2-5; D is perhaps TRBD1 or TRBD2 (6 bases each). The ends were cut back, 1 base at V and 7 bases at J, with 7 bases in the middle. This CDR3 has 12 residues. Germline V lookup: CDR1 LGHDT, CDR2 YNNKEL (reference sequence). CDR3 amino acids: CASSQGGATQYF. DNA for the CDR3: TGTGCCAGCAGCCAAGGGGGGGCGACCCAGTACTTC.

This clonotype was observed a few times. The rearrangement uses TRBV19 and TRBJ1-1, with 10 bases that match TRBD1. CDR3 length: 16 residues. CDR1 is LNHDA, CDR2 SQIVND, per germline (reference sequence). Unmatched junction bases numbered 6, after V lost 5 bases and J lost 0 bases. CDR3 sequence reads: CASSPGTGVLNTEAFF. DNA for the CDR3: TGTGCCAGTAGTCCCGGGACAGGGGTCCTGAACACTGAAGCTTTCTTT.

The chain is built from TRBV28 and TRBJ2-7, with D possibly being TRBD1 (6 bases). The germline V gene encodes CDR1 MDHEN and CDR2 SYDVKM. V lost 4 bases and J lost 6, with 22 bases in between. The CDR3 is 16 amino acids. In DNA form, the CDR3 reads TGTGCCAGCAGTTCCTCTTGGACAGCCGTGGTTGGCGAGCAGTACTTC. Translated, it gives CASSSSWTAVVGEQYF.

This clonotype came up many times. The chain has TRBV20-1 and TRBJ1-2, with a possible D match to TRBD1 (5 bases). The V end lost 0 bases, the J end lost 7 bases, and 15 bases lay between the germline ends. This CDR3 has 14 residues. The germline gives CDR1 DFQATT, CDR2 SNEGSKA (reference sequence). The CDR3 is CSARDRQGRGGYTF. In nucleotides, the CDR3 is TGCAGTGCTAGAGATCGGCAGGGTCGGGGTGGCTACACCTTC.

This clonotype was picked up many times. The chain employs TRBV7-9 and TRBJ1-1; 7 bases match TRBD1. V was clipped by 6 bases and J by 4 bases; unmatched bases: 5. The CDR3 totals 13 residues. CDR1 and CDR2 from the germline V gene are SEHNR and FQNEAQ (reference sequence). CDR3 DNA: TGTGCCAGCAGTTTTACAGGGGTCACTGAAGCTTTCTTT. Residues: CASSFTGVTEAFF.

This clonotype has at least ten counts. The chain uses TRBV11-3 and TRBJ1-1; 8 bases are shared with TRBD1. Germline V gives CDR1 SGHNT, CDR2 YENEEA. The CDR3 consists of 15 residues. V dropped 6 bases and J dropped 4; count of bases not matched to a gene: 10. CDR3 DNA: TGTGCCAGCAGTCCCGGCAGGGGGCTTGTCACTGAAGCTTTCTTT. This translates into CASSPGRGLVTEAFF. Based on the CDR3 plus reference TRBV11-3 and TRBJ1-1, the full variable domain is EAGVVQSPRYKIIEKKQPVAFWCNPISGHNTLYWYLQNLGQGPELLIRYENEEAVDDSQLPKDRFSAERLKGVDSTLKIQPAELGDSAVYLCASSPGRGLVTEAFFGQGTRLTVV.

A few counts support this clonotype. The chain couples TRBV6-1 to TRBJ1-4; no definite D call. CDR3 size: 14 residues. Trimming pared 8 bases from V and 5 bases from J, leaving 15 bases between. The germline V gene encodes CDR1 MNHNS and CDR2 SASEGT. CDR3 protein: CASVDYLGNEKLFF. The CDR3 bases are TGTGCCAGCGTGGATTATTTAGGAAATGAAAAACTGTTTTTT.

This clonotype was seen ten or more times. The chain uses TRBV12-3 or TRBV12-4 and TRBJ2-5; no definite D call. This CDR3 region has 12 residues. V dropped 5 bases and J dropped 4 bases, with 8 bases sitting between them. The CDR3 DNA is TGTGCCAGCAGTCTCTTGAGAGAGACCCAGTACTTC. Encoded protein: CASSLLRETQYF.